This T cell receptor (beta chain) was obtained from a study of blood T cell repertoires in COVID-19 (TCRdb year 2020). A note on the overall study: The collaborator samples originated in the United States, Italy and Spain and spanned the acute and convalescent phases of COVID-19. The material from the prospective study consisted of cDNA or gDNA derived from T cells, B-cell-depleted T cells, or PBMCs. Where available, HLA class I and class II types were obtained from metadata supplied by the sample provider rather than from assay-based typing. Samples came from the ongoing ImmuneRACE study (first 160 participants) plus 1,254 subjects from 6 global collaborators. The sample metadata nearly always contained a de-identified subject ID, COVID-19 status, age in years and sex. The repertoires were released in a freely available public database intended as a resource for research on the immune response to SARS-CoV-2. Deeply sampled blood TCRbeta repertoires from subjects exposed to, actively infected with, or recovered from COVID-19 were included in the dataset. Overall study outcomes, separate from this receptor: How much clinical and demographic metadata was included differed by source and by participant, and the metadata was provided uncurated.

Concerning this clone: This clone's antigen is unknown. Base quality data are lacking; no much larger clone is found one base away.

Each collaborating institution followed its own protocols to collect whole blood in K2EDTA tubes. For TCRbeta analysis, collaborator samples were shipped as frozen whole blood, as isolated PBMCs, or as DNA extracted from either sample type. TCRbeta CDR3 regions were amplified from genomic DNA using the immunoSEQ Assay, a bias-controlled multiplex PCR. From the authors' description of their analysis: The number of nucleated cells in each sample was estimated by amplification of reference gene primers within the assay. Sequence reads were collapsed and filtered to measure the absolute abundance of every unique TCRbeta CDR3 rearrangement. Productive Simpson clonality was computed per sample as the square root of Simpson's diversity index over productive rearrangements. TCRdb's version of the immuneACCESS table is confined to in-frame rearrangements and falls short of the full clone set. An unresolved V gene accounts for under half of the shortfall where checked; the remainder is of unknown origin. The V and J calls and clone size come from that table; D and trimming were worked out from the DNA. The sample contains 90,000 to 120,000 clones, approximately 93% of them found a single time. The ten largest clones capture 0.85% to 1% of the sample.

V is shortened by 4 bases, J by 2 bases, and the region joining them spans 12 bases. CDR3 length: 14 amino acids, cysteine to phenylalanine. The sequence is cut down to CDR3 DNA, 42 bases in frame from base 1. CDR1 and CDR2, looked up from the germline V gene, are SGHRS and YFSETQ. This sequence originates from a man aged 55 to 69 with acute or convalescent COVID-19. The sample comprised peripheral blood. The chain couples TRBV5-1 to TRBJ2-5; the D gene is possibly TRBD2, with 6 bases matching. The encoded CDR3 is CASSPGLQQETQYF. DNA sequence: TGCGCCAGCAGCCCGGGACTCCAACAAGAGACCCAGTACTTC.